A selection of T cell receptor beta chains follows, all from one sample in a study of spatial heterogeneity in lung cancer. TCRdb recomputed calls from the 5' RACE reads with MiXCR, one row per CDR3 protein. Of about 39,000 distinct CDR3 sequences listed, 3% to 3.5% are singletons. The source was normal lung tissue next to the tumor, collected at surgery. The receptors here all came from a male donor with early-stage non-small cell lung cancer. CDR3s include the opening cysteine and the closing phenylalanine or tryptophan. The D gene is left open where the match is weak. Where a row states a size, it is once, few, many or the class of an expanded clone; other rows omit it.

d_gene	j_gene	abundance	v_gene	CDR3aa	CDR3nt
NA	TRBJ2-7	many	TRBV7-2	CASSYTGPREQYF	TGTGCCAGCAGCTACACAGGCCCCAGAGAGCAGTACTTC
NA	TRBJ1-2	many	TRBV28	CASSLTRQSPYGYTF	TGTGCCAGCAGCTTAACAAGACAGTCGCCTTATGGCTACACCTTC
TRBD2	TRBJ2-3	many	TRBV4-2	CASSQDWRGGHDTQYF	TGTGCCAGCAGCCAAGATTGGCGGGGGGGCCACGATACGCAGTATTTT
NA	TRBJ1-1	medium-sized	TRBV6-5	CASRPRRGTEAFF	TGTGCCAGCAGACCCCGACGGGGCACTGAAGCTTTCTTT
NA	TRBJ2-5	many	TRBV12-3/TRBV12-4	CASSLVRETQYF	TGTGCCAGCAGTTTAGTGAGGGAGACCCAGTACTTC
NA	TRBJ1-1	NA	TRBV6-5	CASGRGTEAFF	TGTGCCAGCGGTCGGGGGACTGAAGCTTTCTTT
TRBD1	TRBJ1-4	many	TRBV6-6	CASSTGQGGEKLFF	TGTGCCAGCAGTACGGGACAGGGAGGCGAAAAACTGTTTTTT
NA	TRBJ1-2	many	TRBV5-1	CASSLSGLSGYGYTF	TGCGCCAGCAGCTTGTCCGGGTTAAGCGGCTATGGCTACACCTTC
TRBD1	TRBJ1-2	many	TRBV3-1	CASSQEGDSIYGYTF	TGTGCCAGCAGCCAAGAAGGGGACAGCATCTATGGCTACACCTTC
NA	TRBJ2-1	many	TRBV6-6	CASSYNPSYNEQFF	TGTGCCAGCAGTTACAACCCTTCCTACAATGAGCAGTTCTTC
TRBD2	TRBJ2-7	many	TRBV13	CASSSSGRGYEQYF	TGTGCCAGCAGCTCTAGCGGGAGAGGTTACGAGCAGTACTTC
NA	TRBJ2-7	many	TRBV20-1	CSAATGSYEQYF	TGCAGTGCTGCGACGGGCTCCTACGAGCAGTACTTC
NA	TRBJ2-5	NA	TRBV3-1	CASSQVDRRQETQYF	TGTGCCAGCAGCCAAGTAGACAGGAGACAAGAGACCCAGTACTTC
NA	TRBJ2-3	many	TRBV27	CASRISSTDTQYF	TGTGCCAGCAGGATTTCTAGCACAGATACGCAGTATTTT
NA	TRBJ2-1	many	TRBV2	CASNVDGTPRSDEQFF	TGTGCCAGCAATGTCGACGGGACCCCCCGTTCCGATGAGCAGTTCTTC
NA	TRBJ2-1	few	TRBV27	CASSLSSFSPYNEQFF	TGTGCCAGCAGTTTATCGAGTTTTTCCCCGTACAATGAGCAGTTCTTC
NA	TRBJ2-2	few	TRBV10-3	CAIQGIGTGELFF	TGTGCCATCCAGGGAATAGGAACCGGGGAGCTGTTTTTT